This T cell receptor beta chain was profiled in a study of blood T cell repertoires in COVID-19. Study-level information: Some COVID-19 samples were acute and others convalescent; all came from the United States, Italy and Spain. PBMCs, B-cell-depleted T cells, or T cells provided the cDNA or gDNA that made up the material.

Per the authors' pipeline: Reference gene primer amplification yielded estimated nucleated cell counts. Data came from immunoSEQ multiplex PCR; TCRdb stores just in-frame clones and leaves some out. Clonal size and the V and J genes are those of that table, whereas D and trimming came from the DNA. Of tens of thousands of clones listed, about four fifths are singletons. V dropped 6 bases and J dropped 2 bases, with 3 bases sitting between them. CDR3 length equals 11 residues. Germline CDR1 SNHLY, CDR2 FYNNEI. The clonotype comes from a man over 45 with active COVID-19. The chain uses TRBV2 and TRBJ2-3; no firm D call. Sequencing input: peripheral blood. CDR3 sequence reads: CASSLTDTQYF. CDR3 coding DNA: TGTGCCAGCAGCCTCACAGATACGCAGTATTTT.